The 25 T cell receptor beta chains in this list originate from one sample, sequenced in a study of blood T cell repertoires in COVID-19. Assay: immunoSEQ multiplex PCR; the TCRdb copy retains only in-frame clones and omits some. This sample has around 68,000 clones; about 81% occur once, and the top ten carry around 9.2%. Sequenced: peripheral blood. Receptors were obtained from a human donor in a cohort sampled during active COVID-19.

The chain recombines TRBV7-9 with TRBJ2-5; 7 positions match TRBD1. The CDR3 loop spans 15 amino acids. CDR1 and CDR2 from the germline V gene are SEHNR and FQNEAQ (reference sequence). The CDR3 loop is CCVGDAPTGLETQYF. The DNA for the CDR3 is TGTTGCGTTGGGGATGCCCCGACAGGGTTGGAGACCCAGTACTTC.

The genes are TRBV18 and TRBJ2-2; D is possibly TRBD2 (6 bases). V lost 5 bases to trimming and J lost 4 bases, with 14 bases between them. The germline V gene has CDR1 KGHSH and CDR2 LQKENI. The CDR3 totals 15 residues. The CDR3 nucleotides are TGTGCCAGCTCAGTTTCCGGGACTTTCACCGGGGAGCTGTTTTTT. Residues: CASSVSGTFTGELFF.

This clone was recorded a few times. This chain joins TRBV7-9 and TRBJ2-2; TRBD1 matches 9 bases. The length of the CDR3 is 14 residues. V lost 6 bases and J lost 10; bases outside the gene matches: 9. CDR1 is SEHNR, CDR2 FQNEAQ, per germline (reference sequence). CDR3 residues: CASRRRDRDEELFF. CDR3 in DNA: TGTGCCAGCAGGCGTAGGGACAGGGACGAGGAGCTGTTTTTT.

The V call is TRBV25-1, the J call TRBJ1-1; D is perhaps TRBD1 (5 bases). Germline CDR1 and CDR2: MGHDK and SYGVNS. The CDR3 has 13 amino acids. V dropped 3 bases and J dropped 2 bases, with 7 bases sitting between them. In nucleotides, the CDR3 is TGTGCCAGCAGTGACGGACATAACACTGAAGCTTTCTTT. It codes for CASSDGHNTEAFF.

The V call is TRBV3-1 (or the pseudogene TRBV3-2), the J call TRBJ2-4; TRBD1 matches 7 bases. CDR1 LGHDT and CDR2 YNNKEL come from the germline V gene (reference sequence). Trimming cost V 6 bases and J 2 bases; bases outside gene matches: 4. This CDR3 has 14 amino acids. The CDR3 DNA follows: TGTGCCAGCAGTTCGACAGGGCCCAAAAACATTCAGTACTTC. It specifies CASSSTGPKNIQYF.

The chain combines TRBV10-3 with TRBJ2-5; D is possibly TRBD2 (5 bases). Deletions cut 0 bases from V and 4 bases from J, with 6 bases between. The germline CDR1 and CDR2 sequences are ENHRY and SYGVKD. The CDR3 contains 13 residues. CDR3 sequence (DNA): TGTGCCATCAGTGAGTCAAGCGGAGAGACCCAGTACTTC. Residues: CAISESSGETQYF.

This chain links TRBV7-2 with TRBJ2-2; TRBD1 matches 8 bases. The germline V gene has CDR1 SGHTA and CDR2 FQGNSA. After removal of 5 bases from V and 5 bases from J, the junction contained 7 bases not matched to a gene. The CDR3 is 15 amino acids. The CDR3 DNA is TGTGCCAGCAGCCCCACCGGGACAGGTACCGGGGAGCTGTTTTTT. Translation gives CASSPTGTGTGELFF.

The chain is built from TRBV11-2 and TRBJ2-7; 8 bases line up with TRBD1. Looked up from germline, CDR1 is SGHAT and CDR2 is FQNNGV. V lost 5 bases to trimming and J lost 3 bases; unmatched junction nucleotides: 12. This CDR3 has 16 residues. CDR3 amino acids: CASSPISGDRHYEQYF. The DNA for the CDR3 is TGTGCCAGCAGCCCCATTTCGGGGGACAGGCACTACGAGCAGTACTTC. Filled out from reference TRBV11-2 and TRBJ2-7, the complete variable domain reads EAGVAQSPRYKIIEKRQSVAFWCNPISGHATLYWYQQILGQGPKLLIQFQNNGVVDDSQLPKDRFSAERLKGVDSTLKIQPAKLEDSAVYLCASSPISGDRHYEQYFGPGTRLTVT.

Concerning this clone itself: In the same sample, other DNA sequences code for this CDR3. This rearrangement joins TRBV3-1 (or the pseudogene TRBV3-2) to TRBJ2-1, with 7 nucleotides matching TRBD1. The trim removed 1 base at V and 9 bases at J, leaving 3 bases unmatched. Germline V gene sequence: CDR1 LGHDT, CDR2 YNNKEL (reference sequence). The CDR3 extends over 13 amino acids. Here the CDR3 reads CASSQGSGGEQFF. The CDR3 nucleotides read TGTGCCAGCAGCCAAGGTTCAGGGGGTGAGCAGTTCTTC.

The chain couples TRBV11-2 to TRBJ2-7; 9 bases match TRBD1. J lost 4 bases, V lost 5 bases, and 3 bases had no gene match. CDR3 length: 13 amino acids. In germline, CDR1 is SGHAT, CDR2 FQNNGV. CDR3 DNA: TGTGCCAGCAGCCTGACAGGGGGATACGAGCAGTACTTC. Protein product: CASSLTGGYEQYF.

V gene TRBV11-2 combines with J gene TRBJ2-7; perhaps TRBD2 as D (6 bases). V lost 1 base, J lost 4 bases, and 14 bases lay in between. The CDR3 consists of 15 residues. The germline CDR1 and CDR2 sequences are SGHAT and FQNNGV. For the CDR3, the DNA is TGTGCCAGCAGCTTAGTTAGCGGTTTCGCGTACGAGCAGTACTTC. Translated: CASSLVSGFAYEQYF.

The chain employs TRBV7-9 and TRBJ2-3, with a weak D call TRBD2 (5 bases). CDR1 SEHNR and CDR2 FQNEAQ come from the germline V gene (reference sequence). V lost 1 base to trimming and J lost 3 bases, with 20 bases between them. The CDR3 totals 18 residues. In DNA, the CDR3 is TGTGCCAGCAGCTTAGAGATAGAAGCGGTCAACCCTACAGATACGCAGTATTTT. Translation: CASSLEIEAVNPTDTQYF.

The CDR3 nucleotides are TGTGCCAGCAGTCAGGGGTCGGGGTATGGCTACACCTTC. It specifies CASSQGSGYGYTF. The chain links TRBV7-9 to TRBJ1-2, with a tentative D call TRBD1 (6 bases). Germline CDR1 and CDR2: SEHNR and FQNEAQ (reference sequence). V lost 6 bases, J lost 5 bases, and 13 bases lay in between. The CDR3 spans 13 residues.

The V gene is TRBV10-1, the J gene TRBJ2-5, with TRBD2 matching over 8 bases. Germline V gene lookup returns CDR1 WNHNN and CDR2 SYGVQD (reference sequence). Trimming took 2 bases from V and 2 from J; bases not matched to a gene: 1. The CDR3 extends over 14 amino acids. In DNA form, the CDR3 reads TGCGCCAGCAGTGAGAGCGGGAGACAAGAGACCCAGTACTTC. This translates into CASSESGRQETQYF.

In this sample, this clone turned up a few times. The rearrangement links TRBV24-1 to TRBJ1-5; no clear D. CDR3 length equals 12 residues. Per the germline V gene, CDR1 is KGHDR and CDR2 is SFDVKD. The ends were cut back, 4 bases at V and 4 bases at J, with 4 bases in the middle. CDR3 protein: CATSDLNQPQHF. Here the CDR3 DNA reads TGTGCCACCAGTGACCTGAATCAGCCCCAGCATTTT.

The CDR3 reads CASSLVSRGQGYTF. The CDR3 nucleotides are TGTGCCAGCAGCTTAGTTTCCAGGGGGCAGGGCTACACCTTC. The rearrangement uses TRBV7-2 and TRBJ1-2, with 8 bases lining up with TRBD1. This CDR3 has 14 residues. Germline V gene data show CDR1 as SGHTA and CDR2 as FQGNSA. J lost 8 bases, V lost 1 base, and 6 bases had no gene match.

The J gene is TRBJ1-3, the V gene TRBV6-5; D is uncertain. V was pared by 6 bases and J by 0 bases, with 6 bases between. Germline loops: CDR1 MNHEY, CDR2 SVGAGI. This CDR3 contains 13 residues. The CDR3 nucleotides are TGTGCCAGCAGACAGAGCTCTGGAAACACCATATATTTT. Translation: CASRQSSGNTIYF.

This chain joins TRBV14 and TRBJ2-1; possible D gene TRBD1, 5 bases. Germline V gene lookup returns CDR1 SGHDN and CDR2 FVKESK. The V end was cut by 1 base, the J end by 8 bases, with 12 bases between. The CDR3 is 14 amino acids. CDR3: CASSQVGSRDEQFF. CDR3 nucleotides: TGTGCCAGCAGCCAAGTTGGCTCCAGGGATGAGCAGTTCTTC. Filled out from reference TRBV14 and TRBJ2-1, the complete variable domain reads EAGVTQFPSHSVIEKGQTVTLRCDPISGHDNLYWYRRVMGKEIKFLLHFVKESKQDESGMPNNRFLAERTGGTYSTLKVQPAELEDSGVYFCASSQVGSRDEQFFGPGTRLTVL.

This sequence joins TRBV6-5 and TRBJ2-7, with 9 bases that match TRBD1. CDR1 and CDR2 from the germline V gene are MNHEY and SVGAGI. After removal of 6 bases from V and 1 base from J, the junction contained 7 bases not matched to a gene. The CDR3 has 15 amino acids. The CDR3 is CASSWGQGVSYEQYF. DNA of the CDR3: TGTGCCAGCAGCTGGGGACAGGGAGTATCCTACGAGCAGTACTTC.

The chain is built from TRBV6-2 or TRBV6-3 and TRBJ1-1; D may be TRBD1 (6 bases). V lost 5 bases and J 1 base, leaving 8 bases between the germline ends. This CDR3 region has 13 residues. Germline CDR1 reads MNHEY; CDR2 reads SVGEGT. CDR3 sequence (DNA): TGTGCCAGCAGTCCAGGGGCGAACACTGAAGCTTTCTTT. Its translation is CASSPGANTEAFF.

In nucleotides, the CDR3 is TGTGCCAGCAGCCCGATCGGCGTATGGGAGGATGAAAAACTGTTTTTT. Translation gives CASSPIGVWEDEKLFF. This rearrangement joins TRBV6-6 to TRBJ1-4; D is uncertain. The germline V and J ends were trimmed by 6 bases and 6 bases, with 20 bases remaining between them. CDR3 length: 16 residues. CDR1 is MNHNY and CDR2 is SVGAGI in the germline V gene (reference sequence).

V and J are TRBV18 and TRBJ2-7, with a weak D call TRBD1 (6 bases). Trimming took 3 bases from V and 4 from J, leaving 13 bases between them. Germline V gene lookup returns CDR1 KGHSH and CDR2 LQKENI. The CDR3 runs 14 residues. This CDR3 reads CASSPYGQRYEQYF. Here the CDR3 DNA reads TGTGCCAGCTCACCGTACGGACAGCGTTACGAGCAGTACTTC. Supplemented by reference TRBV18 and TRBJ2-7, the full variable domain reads NAGVMQNPRHLVRRRGQEARLRCSPMKGHSHVYWYRQLPEEGLKFMVYLQKENIIDESGMPKERFSAEFPKEGPSILRIQQVVRGDSAAYFCASSPYGQRYEQYFGPGTRLTVT.

CDR3 bases: TGTGCCACCAGTGATTTTGGGGCTACGCAGTATTTT. It encodes CATSDFGATQYF. The chain joins TRBV24-1 to TRBJ2-3; a possible D gene is TRBD1 (5 bases). The germline V gene has CDR1 KGHDR and CDR2 SFDVKD. V was cut by 1 base and J by 8 bases, with 6 bases left in between. CDR3 length equals 12 residues.

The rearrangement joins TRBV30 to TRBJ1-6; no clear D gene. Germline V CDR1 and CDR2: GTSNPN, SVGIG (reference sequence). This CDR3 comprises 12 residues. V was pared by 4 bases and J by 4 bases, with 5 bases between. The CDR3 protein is CAWTGYNSPLHF. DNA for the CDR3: TGTGCCTGGACCGGGTATAATTCACCCCTCCACTTT.

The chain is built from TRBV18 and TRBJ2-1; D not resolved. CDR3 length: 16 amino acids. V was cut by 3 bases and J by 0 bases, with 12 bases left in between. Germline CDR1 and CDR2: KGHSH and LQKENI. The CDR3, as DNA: TGTGCCAGCTCACCGCCAGGATTGAGCTCCTACAATGAGCAGTTCTTC. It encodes CASSPPGLSSYNEQFF.